The clone carrying this T cell receptor (beta chain) was recorded only once. This entry belongs to a study of blood T cell repertoires in COVID-19. This CDR3 has 13 residues. CDR1 and CDR2 (germline): SGHNT, YENEEA. The ends were cut back, 0 bases at V and 3 bases at J, with 2 bases in the middle. The assay was immunoSEQ multiplex PCR, and TCRdb's table has in-frame clones only and misses some. The sample yields under 55,000 clones, less than 90% seen once. The specimen sequenced was peripheral blood. This sequence originates from a man aged 50-59 years with acute or convalescent COVID-19. The chain recombines TRBV11-3 with TRBJ2-2; D is unclear. The CDR3: CASSLDDTGELFF. The CDR3 DNA follows: TGTGCCAGCAGCTTAGACGACACCGGGGAGCTGTTTTTT.